Listed here are 5 T cell receptor beta chains from one sample, sequenced in a study of T cell repertoires in cytomegalovirus infection. Their target antigens are unknown. MiXCR was run by TCRdb on the reads, yielding one entry per CDR3 protein. The sample includes roughly 570,000 distinct CDR3 sequences, approximately 40% of them seen just once. The input for sequencing was cultured PBMCs, taken from culture after CMV antigen stimulation. The source is a human donor in good health (CMV status not recorded). Some clones in this sample may be carry-over from other donors' samples.

The chain has TRBV6-2 or TRBV6-3 and TRBJ1-1, with D tentatively TRBD1 (5 bases). This CDR3 comprises 15 residues. V shed 6 bases and J shed 4 bases, with 18 bases lying between them. Germline CDR1 reads MNHEY; CDR2 reads SVGEGT. The CDR3 sequence: CASSPETAYITEAFF. The CDR3 DNA sequence: TGTGCCAGCAGCCCGGAGACAGCCTACATCACTGAAGCTTTCTTT.

The CDR3 DNA sequence: TGTGCCAGCACCCCCGCGAGGACAGGGGACTACGAGCAGTACTTC. This gives the protein CASTPARTGDYEQYF. The chain combines TRBV6-1 with TRBJ2-7; TRBD1 aligns across 9 bases. This CDR3 spans 15 amino acids. Germline lookup yields CDR1 MNHNS and CDR2 SASEGT. The V segment lost 7 bases and the J segment 3 bases; nucleotides outside the gene matches: 10.

V and J are TRBV7-2 and TRBJ2-7; D remains unclear. The CDR3 length is 12 residues. The V end lost 3 bases, the J end lost 6 bases, and 9 bases lay between the germline ends. Looked up from germline, CDR1 is SGHTA and CDR2 is FQGNSA. DNA for the CDR3: TGTGCCAGCAGCTTCCGAGGCGCCGAGCAGTACTTC. As protein: CASSFRGAEQYF.

This clonotype was seen only a few times. The chain employs TRBV29-1 and TRBJ2-1; TRBD2 agrees at 10 bases. The germline V gene has CDR1 SQVTM and CDR2 ANQGSEA. The CDR3 sequence is 13 residues long. With 5 bases clipped from V and 4 bases from J, the junction kept 2 bases outside the gene matches. CDR3 loop: CSVQAGGYNEQFF. The CDR3 coding sequence is TGCAGCGTTCAAGCGGGGGGGTACAATGAGCAGTTCTTC.

The V call is TRBV11-2, the J call TRBJ2-4; maybe TRBD1 (5 bases). This CDR3 is built from 20 residues. The V end was cut by 3 bases, the J end by 0 bases, with 24 bases between. Looked up from germline, CDR1 is SGHAT and CDR2 is FQNNGV. The CDR3 loop reads CASSFFGRPPPGLAKNIQYF. The CDR3 coding sequence is TGTGCCAGCAGCTTCTTCGGCAGACCTCCGCCAGGGCTAGCCAAAAACATTCAGTACTTC.